These 29 T cell receptor beta chains were all obtained from the same sample, sequenced in a study of regulatory T cells in long-lasting Graves disease. iRepertoire HTBI primers and Arm-PCR of CDR3 regions built TCR beta libraries. TCRdb reanalysed the multiplex PCR reads using MiXCR and keeps one entry per CDR3 protein. The table has roughly 510,000 distinct CDR3 sequences, roughly 16% seen once. Documented time point: newly diagnosed GD, antithyroid drugs for less than 3 months. The TCR library was made from RNA extracted from PBMCs. Separately, the same data were catalogued under a study of T cells in Graves' hyperthyroidism and ophthalmopathy.

This specimen consisted of peripheral blood mononuclear cells (PBMCs), obtained at new diagnosis, from a patient treated with antithyroid drugs. These receptors came from a young man with Graves disease.

The chain employs TRBV28 and TRBJ2-5; D unresolved. CDR3 size: 14 residues. Trimming cost V 4 bases and J 3 bases, with 12 bases left between them. Per germline, CDR1 MDHEN and CDR2 SYDVKM. The CDR3 loop reads CASSSGFREETQYF. In DNA, the CDR3 is TGTGCCAGCAGTTCCGGTTTCCGGGAAGAGACCCAGTACTTC.

The CDR3 DNA reads TGTGCCAGCATTCCCACCCCGGGACGCCGGATGGGATCCTACAATGAGCAGTTCTTC. Its protein product is CASIPTPGRRMGSYNEQFF. The genes are TRBV6-1 and TRBJ2-1; either TRBD1 or TRBD2 may fit D (5 bases each). Trimming took off 7 bases at V and 1 base at J, with 26 bases between the two ends. This CDR3 has 19 residues. Germline loops: CDR1 MNHNS, CDR2 SASEGT.

This clonotype was detected ten times or more. This chain uses TRBV6-5 with TRBJ2-5; D is perhaps TRBD1 (6 bases). Germline V gene sequence: CDR1 MNHEY, CDR2 SVGAGI. V lost 3 bases, J lost 2 bases, and 22 bases lay in between. The CDR3 is 18 amino acids. The CDR3 DNA follows: TGTGCCAGCAGTTATTCATCTGGGGGCGAGACGTGGCAAGAGACCCAGTACTTC. Translating it yields CASSYSSGGETWQETQYF.

A few counts support this clonotype. The rearrangement links TRBV9 to TRBJ2-7; D is ambiguous. Germline V gene sequence: CDR1 SGDLS, CDR2 YYNGEE. V lost 0 bases and J 3 bases, leaving 16 bases between the germline ends. The CDR3 runs to 16 residues. DNA for the CDR3: TGTGCCAGCAGCGTAGCTGGTACAGCAACAAACTACGAGCAGTACTTC. It translates to CASSVAGTATNYEQYF.

On this clonotype: A read error may explain this, as a much larger clone is one base away. The V call is TRBV10-3, the J call TRBJ2-5; 7 bases fit TRBD1. The junction had 5 bases not matched to a gene; V was cut back by 5 bases and J by 2 bases. The CDR3 covers 14 residues. The V gene's germline CDR1 is ENHRY and CDR2 SYGVKD. The CDR3 reads CAISPGQTQETQYF. CDR3 coding DNA: TGTGCCATCAGTCCGGGACAGACACAAGAGACCCAGTACTTC.

The sample holds a few counts of this clonotype. The chain combines TRBV14 with TRBJ2-7; a possible D gene is TRBD1 (6 bases). Germline V gene lookup returns CDR1 SGHDN and CDR2 FVKESK. The V gene lost 1 base and the J gene lost 2 bases, with 12 bases spanning the gap. The CDR3 extends over 15 amino acids. As DNA, the CDR3 is TGTGCCAGCAGCCAAGGGACAGACTGGACCTACGAGCAGTACTTC. Its translation is CASSQGTDWTYEQYF. The full variable domain, with the rest looked up from reference TRBV14 and TRBJ2-7, is EAGVTQFPSHSVIEKGQTVTLRCDPISGHDNLYWYRRVMGKEIKFLLHFVKESKQDESGMPNNRFLAERTGGTYSTLKVQPAELEDSGVYFCASSQGTDWTYEQYFGPGTRLTVT.

The chain combines TRBV25-1 with TRBJ1-6; D remains unclear. This CDR3 spans 13 amino acids. From germline, CDR1 is MGHDK and CDR2 SYGVNS. Deletions cut 2 bases from V and 9 bases from J, with 8 bases between. This chain's CDR3 is CASSEGLGSPLHF. The CDR3 nucleotides read TGTGCCAGCAGTGAAGGACTTGGTTCACCCCTCCACTTT.

This clonotype was recorded many times. The chain has TRBV27 and TRBJ2-1; D is perhaps TRBD1 (6 bases). The V and J ends lost 6 bases and 3 bases respectively, with 27 bases between them. Germline V gene lookup returns CDR1 MNHEY and CDR2 SMNVEV (reference sequence). This CDR3 spans 19 amino acids. CDR3 sequence reads: CASSQGTLAASADYNEQFF. DNA of the CDR3: TGTGCCAGCAGCCAGGGGACGTTAGCCGCTTCCGCGGACTACAATGAGCAGTTCTTC.

The chain recombines TRBV12-3 or TRBV12-4 with TRBJ2-3, with TRBD2 identical over 8 bases. This CDR3 region has 16 residues. Trimming took 4 bases from V and 1 from J; bases not matched to a gene: 7. This CDR3 reads CASSSVTSGRTDTQYF. The CDR3 DNA reads TGTGCCAGCAGTTCCGTAACTAGCGGACGCACAGATACGCAGTATTTT.

This clonotype occurred many times. The chain has TRBV6-2 or TRBV6-3 and TRBJ2-7; TRBD2 aligns across 11 bases. This CDR3 is built from 15 residues. CDR1 and CDR2 (germline): MNHEY, SVGEGT. The trim removed 2 bases at V and 4 bases at J, leaving 4 bases unmatched. CDR3 protein: CASSYTVAGGYEQYF. The CDR3 DNA reads TGTGCCAGCAGTTACACGGTAGCGGGAGGGTACGAGCAGTACTTC.

This clonotype was seen at least ten times. The rearrangement links TRBV30 to TRBJ2-1, with 8 bases aligning to TRBD2. CDR3 size: 13 residues. The germline gives CDR1 GTSNPN, CDR2 SVGIG (reference sequence). The junction had 1 base not matched to a gene; V was cut back by 5 bases and J by 1 base. For the CDR3, the DNA is TGTGCCTGGGTAGCGGGATCCTACAATGAGCAGTTCTTC. Amino acids: CAWVAGSYNEQFF.

The V and J genes are TRBV20-1 and TRBJ1-2; D might be TRBD1 (6 bases). CDR3 length: 10 amino acids. Germline CDR1 reads DFQATT; CDR2 reads SNEGSKA (reference sequence). CDR3 coding DNA: TGCGGTGGGGGCCTGGGGGGCTACACCTTC. Amino acids: CGGGLGGYTF.

This clonotype was seen repeatedly, ten times or more. The CDR3 sequence is CASSLGLAGTNEQFF. The DNA for the CDR3 is TGTGCCAGCAGTTTAGGGCTAGCGGGTACTAATGAGCAGTTCTTC. The V and J genes are TRBV12-3 or TRBV12-4 and TRBJ2-1; 8 bases are shared with TRBD2. The CDR3 spans 15 residues. V was clipped by 1 base and J by 7 bases; unmatched bases: 6.

Turning to this clonotype: One base away lies a much larger clone, so this may be a sequencing read error. The CDR3 region is CVSSHGQGRPYEQYF. The CDR3 DNA reads TGTGTCAGCAGCCATGGGCAGGGGAGGCCATACGAGCAGTACTTC. V usage is TRBV6-8 and J usage is TRBJ2-7; D may correspond to TRBD1 or TRBD2 (6 bases each). The CDR3 consists of 15 residues. CDR1 MNHGY and CDR2 SAAAGT come from the germline V gene.

This clonotype showed up just a few times. The rearrangement joins TRBV6-6 to TRBJ2-5; 9 positions agree with TRBD2. V dropped 0 bases and J dropped 5; count of bases not matched to a gene: 7. The CDR3 runs 16 residues. CDR1 MNHNY and CDR2 SVGAGI come from the germline V gene (reference sequence). The CDR3: CASSYSVAGAGETQYF. For the CDR3, the DNA is TGTGCCAGCAGTTACTCGGTAGCGGGAGCGGGGGAGACCCAGTACTTC.

The chain has TRBV19 and TRBJ2-7; D may be TRBD1 (6 bases). The germline CDR1 and CDR2 sequences are LNHDA and SQIVND (reference sequence). V was clipped by 6 bases and J by 5 bases, with 14 bases between them. The CDR3 is made up of 13 amino acids. The CDR3 DNA sequence: TGTGCCAGTAGAAACATACAGGGAAACGAGCAGTACTTC. The encoded protein is CASRNIQGNEQYF.

This clonotype came up many times. J is TRBJ2-3 and V is TRBV18; maybe TRBD1 (6 bases). Trimming pared 0 bases from V and 2 bases from J, leaving 6 bases between. This CDR3 region has 14 residues. Germline-derived CDR1 and CDR2 are KGHSH and LQKENI. CDR3 amino acids: CASSPPGATDTQYF. The CDR3 DNA sequence: TGTGCCAGCTCACCACCGGGGGCCACAGATACGCAGTATTTT.

Regarding this clonotype: One end of the junction is discordant with germline, which a read error may explain. The V and J genes are TRBV5-1 and TRBJ1-2, with D perhaps TRBD1 (5 bases). Germline V lookup: CDR1 SGHRS, CDR2 YFSETQ. The CDR3 covers 16 residues. The CDR3 sequence is CASSPYPGPQGYGYTF. For the CDR3, the DNA is TGTGCCAGCAGCCCCTACCCAGGACCCCAGGGCTATGGCTACACCTTC. Using reference TRBV5-1 and TRBJ1-2 for the parts outside the CDR3, the full variable domain is KAGVTQTPRYLIKTRGQQVTLSCSPISGHRSVSWYQQTPGQGLQFLFEYFSETQRNKGNFPGRFSGRQFSNSRSEMNVSTLELGDSALYLCASSPYPGPQGYGYTFGSGTRLTVV.

J is TRBJ2-2 and V is TRBV7-3; D is unclear. This CDR3 spans 15 amino acids. V was cut by 8 bases and J by 4 bases, with 17 bases left in between. CDR1 is SGHTA, CDR2 FQGTGA, per germline. The CDR3: CASGPGGYLTGELFF. The DNA of the CDR3 is TGTGCCAGCGGCCCCGGTGGCTACCTCACCGGGGAGCTGTTTTTT.

To note about this clonotype: This likely reflects a read error, since a far larger clone is one base away. The chain recombines TRBV2 with TRBJ2-3, with 11 positions matching TRBD2. Germline trimming cut 6 bases from V and 10 bases from J; bases unmatched to any gene: 15. The V gene's germline CDR1 is SNHLY and CDR2 FYNNEI. The CDR3 length is 16 residues. The CDR3: CASRQATSGIGDSQYF. The CDR3 DNA reads TGTGCCAGCAGGCAAGCGACTAGCGGGATCGGTGATTCGCAGTATTTT.

This clonotype showed up just a few times. The V call is TRBV18, the J call TRBJ1-3; no clear D. The V end was cut by 2 bases, the J end by 3 bases, with 14 bases between. The germline CDR1 and CDR2 sequences are KGHSH and LQKENI. This CDR3 spans 16 amino acids. As DNA, the CDR3 is TGTGCCAGCTCACCAATCGGCAGAAGAGATGGAAACACCATATATTTT. Its translation is CASSPIGRRDGNTIYF. The full variable domain, in which reference TRBV18 and TRBJ1-3 provide the parts outside the CDR3, is NAGVMQNPRHLVRRRGQEARLRCSPMKGHSHVYWYRQLPEEGLKFMVYLQKENIIDESGMPKERFSAEFPKEGPSILRIQQVVRGDSAAYFCASSPIGRRDGNTIYFGEGSWLTVV.

The CDR3, as DNA: TGTGCCAGCAGTTACCTAGCGGGTCCTTCCTACGAGCAGTACTTC. Amino acids: CASSYLAGPSYEQYF. This sequence joins TRBV6-5 and TRBJ2-7; 8 positions agree with TRBD2. The germline gives CDR1 MNHEY, CDR2 SVGAGI. The CDR3 consists of 15 residues. Losses at the gene ends were 2 bases for V and 1 base for J; bases not matched to a gene: 4.

There are many counts of this clonotype. The CDR3 protein is CASSPGASGSLAYEQYF. The CDR3 DNA follows: TGCGCCAGCAGCCCGGGGGCTAGCGGGAGTCTGGCCTACGAGCAGTACTTC. The chain uses TRBV5-1 and TRBJ2-7; 10 bases are shared with TRBD2. CDR3 length equals 17 residues. Germline V gene data show CDR1 as SGHRS and CDR2 as YFSETQ. Trimming at V came to 4 bases and at J to 2 bases, leaving 12 bases not matched to a gene.

The chain carries TRBV20-1 and TRBJ2-1; D gene uncertain. V was pared by 0 bases and J by 8 bases, with 14 bases between. Per germline, CDR1 DFQATT and CDR2 SNEGSKA (reference sequence). CDR3 length equals 14 residues. This chain's CDR3 is CSARDRIGGHEQFF. In nucleotides, the CDR3 is TGCAGTGCTAGAGATCGCATTGGCGGCCATGAGCAGTTCTTC.

This clonotype showed up many times. The chain carries TRBV6-5 and TRBJ2-7; 12 bases map to TRBD2. V was clipped by 3 bases and J by 4 bases; unmatched bases: 4. CDR3 length: 15 residues. Germline CDR1 is MNHEY and CDR2 is SVGAGI. CDR3 in amino acids: CASSYVTSGRYEQYF. In DNA, the CDR3 is TGTGCCAGCAGTTATGTGACTAGCGGGAGATACGAGCAGTACTTC.

The V and J genes are TRBV7-9 and TRBJ2-3; 7 bases map to TRBD2. J gave up 0 bases and V 5 bases, and 8 bases lay outside the gene matches. CDR1 is SEHNR and CDR2 is FQNEAQ in the germline V gene (reference sequence). This CDR3 is 16 amino acids long. The CDR3 region has the DNA TGTGCCAGCAGCGTATCTGAGCGGGGAAGCACAGATACGCAGTATTTT. Residues: CASSVSERGSTDTQYF.

This clonotype came up many times. V usage is TRBV6-1 and J usage is TRBJ2-7, with D possibly matching TRBD1 (6 bases). CDR3 length: 17 residues. The germline V and J ends were trimmed by 2 bases and 4 bases, with 21 bases remaining between them. CDR1 is MNHNS, CDR2 SASEGT, per germline. This CDR3 is CASSEHPPGALAYEQYF. The CDR3 nucleotides are TGTGCCAGCAGTGAACACCCCCCAGGGGCACTCGCGTACGAGCAGTACTTC.

This clonotype was detected ten times or more. The genes are TRBV28 and TRBJ2-3, with a weak D call TRBD1 (5 bases). The ends were cut back, 5 bases at V and 2 bases at J, with 14 bases in the middle. This CDR3 region has 15 residues. Germline V CDR1 and CDR2: MDHEN, SYDVKM. The CDR3 DNA is TGTGCCAGCAGTGCCCAGTCAGGGTCCACAGATACGCAGTATTTT. Translated, it gives CASSAQSGSTDTQYF.

The table lists this clonotype with a few counts. V and J are TRBV20-1 and TRBJ2-5; possibly TRBD1 for D (8 bases). The CDR3 is 13 residues long. Germline-derived CDR1 and CDR2 are DFQATT and SNEGSKA (reference sequence). The CDR3 reads CSGIYRGGKTQYF. The CDR3 DNA reads TGCAGCGGCATTTACAGGGGGGGGAAGACCCAGTACTTC.